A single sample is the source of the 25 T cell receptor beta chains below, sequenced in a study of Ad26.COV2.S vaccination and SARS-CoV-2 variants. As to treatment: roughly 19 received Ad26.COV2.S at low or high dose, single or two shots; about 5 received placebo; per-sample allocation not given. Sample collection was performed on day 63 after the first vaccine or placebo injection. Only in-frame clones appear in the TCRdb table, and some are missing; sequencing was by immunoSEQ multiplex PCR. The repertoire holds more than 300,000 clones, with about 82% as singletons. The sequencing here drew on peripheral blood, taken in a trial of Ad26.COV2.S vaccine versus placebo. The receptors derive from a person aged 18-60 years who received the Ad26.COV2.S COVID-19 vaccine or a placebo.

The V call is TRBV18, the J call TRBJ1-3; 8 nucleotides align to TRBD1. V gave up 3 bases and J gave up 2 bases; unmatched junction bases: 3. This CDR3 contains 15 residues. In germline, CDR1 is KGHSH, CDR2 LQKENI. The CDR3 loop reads CASSPGQVTGNTIYF. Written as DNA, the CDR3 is TGTGCCAGCTCACCGGGACAGGTTACTGGAAACACCATATATTTT.

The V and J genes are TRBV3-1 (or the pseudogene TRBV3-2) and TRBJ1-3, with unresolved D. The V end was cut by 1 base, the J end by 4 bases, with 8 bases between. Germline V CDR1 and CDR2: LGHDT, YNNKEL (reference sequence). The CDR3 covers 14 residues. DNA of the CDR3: TGTGCCAGCAGCCAAGGTAGCGGAGGAAACACCATATATTTT. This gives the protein CASSQGSGGNTIYF.

The CDR3 DNA reads as TGTGCCAGCAGCTTAATCCTGGGGGCTGGGGCCAACGTCCTGACTTTC. Its translation: CASSLILGAGANVLTF. The V and J genes are TRBV5-8 and TRBJ2-6; D tentatively fits TRBD1 or TRBD2 (5 bases each). Germline CDR1 and CDR2: SGHTS and YDEGEE. V lost 2 bases and J lost 2, with 11 bases in between. The CDR3 is 16 amino acids.

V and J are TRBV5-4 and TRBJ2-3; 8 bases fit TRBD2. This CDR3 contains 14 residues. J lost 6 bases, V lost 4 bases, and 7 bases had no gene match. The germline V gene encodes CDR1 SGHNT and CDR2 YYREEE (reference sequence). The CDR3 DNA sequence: TGTGCCAGCAGCCCGTCAGCGGGGGCCGATACGCAGTATTTT. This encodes CASSPSAGADTQYF. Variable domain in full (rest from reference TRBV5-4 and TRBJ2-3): ETGVTQSPTHLIKTRGQQVTLRCSSQSGHNTVSWYQQALGQGPQFIFQYYREEENGRGNFPPRFSGLQFPNYSSELNVNALELDDSALYLCASSPSAGADTQYFGPGTRLTVL.

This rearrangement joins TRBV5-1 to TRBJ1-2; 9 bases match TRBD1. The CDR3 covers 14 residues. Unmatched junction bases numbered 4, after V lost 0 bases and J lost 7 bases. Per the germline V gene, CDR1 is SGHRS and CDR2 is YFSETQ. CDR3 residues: CASSLETGGGGYTF. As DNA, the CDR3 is TGCGCCAGCAGCTTGGAGACAGGGGGAGGTGGCTACACCTTC.

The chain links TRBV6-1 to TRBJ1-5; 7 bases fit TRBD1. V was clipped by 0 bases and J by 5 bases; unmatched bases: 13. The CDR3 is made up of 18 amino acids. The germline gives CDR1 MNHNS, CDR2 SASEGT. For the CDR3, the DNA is TGTGCCAGCAGTGAAGCTGGGAAAAAGGGACAGATCTATCAGCCCCAGCATTTT. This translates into CASSEAGKKGQIYQPQHF.

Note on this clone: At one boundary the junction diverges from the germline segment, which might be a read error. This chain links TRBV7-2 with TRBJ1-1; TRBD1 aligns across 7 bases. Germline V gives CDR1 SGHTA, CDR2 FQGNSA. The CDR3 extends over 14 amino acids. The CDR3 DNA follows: TGTGCCAGCAGCTCCTGGGGACGACAGGGCCGACTTGTCTTT. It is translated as CASSSWGRQGRLVF.

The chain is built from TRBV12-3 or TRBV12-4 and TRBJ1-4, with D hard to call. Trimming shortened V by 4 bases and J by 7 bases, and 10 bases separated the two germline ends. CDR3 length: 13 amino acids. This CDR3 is CASSSRQPEKLFF. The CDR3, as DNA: TGTGCCAGCAGTTCGCGGCAGCCTGAAAAACTGTTTTTT.

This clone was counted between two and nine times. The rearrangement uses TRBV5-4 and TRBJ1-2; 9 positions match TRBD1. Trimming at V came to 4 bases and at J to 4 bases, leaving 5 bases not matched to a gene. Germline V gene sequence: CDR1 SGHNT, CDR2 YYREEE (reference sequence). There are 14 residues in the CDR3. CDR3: CASSRDRGSYGYTF. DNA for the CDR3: TGTGCCAGCAGCCGAGACAGGGGGAGCTATGGCTACACCTTC.

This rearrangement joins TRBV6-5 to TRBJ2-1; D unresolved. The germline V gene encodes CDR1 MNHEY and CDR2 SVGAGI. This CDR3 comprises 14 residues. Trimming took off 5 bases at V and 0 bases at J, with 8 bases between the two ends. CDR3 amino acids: CASSLGSSYNEQFF. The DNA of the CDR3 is TGTGCCAGCAGTCTCGGAAGCTCCTACAATGAGCAGTTCTTC.

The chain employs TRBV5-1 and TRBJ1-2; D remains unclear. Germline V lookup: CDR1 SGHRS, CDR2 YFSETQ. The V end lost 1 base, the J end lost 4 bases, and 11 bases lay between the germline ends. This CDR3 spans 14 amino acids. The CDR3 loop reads CASSLSGDLYGYTF. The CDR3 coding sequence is TGCGCCAGCAGCTTGTCTGGGGATCTCTATGGCTACACCTTC.

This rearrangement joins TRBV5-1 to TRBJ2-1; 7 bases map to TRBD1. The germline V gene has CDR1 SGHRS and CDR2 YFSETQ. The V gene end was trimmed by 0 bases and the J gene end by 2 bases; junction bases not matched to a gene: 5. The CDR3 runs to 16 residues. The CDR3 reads CASSLAEGAPYNEQFF. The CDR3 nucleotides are TGCGCCAGCAGCTTGGCCGAGGGGGCCCCCTACAATGAGCAGTTCTTC.

CDR3 sequence reads: CASSVHPRDEQFF. The CDR3 DNA is TGTGCCAGCAGCGTTCATCCCCGGGATGAGCAGTTCTTC. This rearrangement joins TRBV9 to TRBJ2-1, with unresolved D. The germline CDR1 and CDR2 sequences are SGDLS and YYNGEE. V lost 2 bases and J lost 8, with 11 bases in between. There are 13 residues in the CDR3.

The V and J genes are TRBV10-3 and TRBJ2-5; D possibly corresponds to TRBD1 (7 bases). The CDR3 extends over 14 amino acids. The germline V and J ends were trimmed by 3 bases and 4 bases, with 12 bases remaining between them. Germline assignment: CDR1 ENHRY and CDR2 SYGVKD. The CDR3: CAISDRGEGETQYF. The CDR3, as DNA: TGTGCCATCAGTGACAGGGGGGAAGGAGAGACCCAGTACTTC.

DNA of the CDR3: TGCGCCAGCAGCCAAGAAGGCAGGGTGGGCACTGAAGCTTTCTTT. Protein: CASSQEGRVGTEAFF. The chain joins TRBV4-3 to TRBJ1-1, with D possibly being TRBD1 (5 bases). Trimming removed 0 bases at V and 4 bases at J, with 12 bases between. The CDR3 sequence is 15 residues long. The germline V gene encodes CDR1 LGHNA and CDR2 YSLEER.

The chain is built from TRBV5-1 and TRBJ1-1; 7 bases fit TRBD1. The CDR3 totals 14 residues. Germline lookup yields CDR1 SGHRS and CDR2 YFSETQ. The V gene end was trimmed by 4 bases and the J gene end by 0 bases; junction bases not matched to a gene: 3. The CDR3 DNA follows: TGCGCCAGCAGCCAACAGGGGATGAACACTGAAGCTTTCTTT. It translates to CASSQQGMNTEAFF.

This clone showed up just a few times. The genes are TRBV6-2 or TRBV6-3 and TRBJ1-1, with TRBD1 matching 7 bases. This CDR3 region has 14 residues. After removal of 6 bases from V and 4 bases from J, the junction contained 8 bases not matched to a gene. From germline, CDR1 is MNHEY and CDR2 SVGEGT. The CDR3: CASSRDRVGTEAFF. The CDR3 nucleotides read TGTGCCAGCAGCCGAGACAGGGTCGGCACTGAAGCTTTCTTT.

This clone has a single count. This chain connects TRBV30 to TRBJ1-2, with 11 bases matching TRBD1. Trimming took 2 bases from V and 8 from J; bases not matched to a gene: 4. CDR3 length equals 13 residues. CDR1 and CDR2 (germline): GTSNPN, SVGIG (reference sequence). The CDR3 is CAWSLGQGGGYTF. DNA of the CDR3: TGTGCCTGGAGTTTGGGACAGGGGGGAGGCTACACCTTC.

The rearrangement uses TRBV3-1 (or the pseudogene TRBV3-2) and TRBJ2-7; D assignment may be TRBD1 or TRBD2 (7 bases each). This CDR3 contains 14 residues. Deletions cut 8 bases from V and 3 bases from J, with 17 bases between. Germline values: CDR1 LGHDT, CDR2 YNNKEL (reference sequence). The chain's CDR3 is CASGSGTEIYEQYF. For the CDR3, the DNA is TGTGCCAGCGGAAGCGGGACAGAAATCTACGAGCAGTACTTC.

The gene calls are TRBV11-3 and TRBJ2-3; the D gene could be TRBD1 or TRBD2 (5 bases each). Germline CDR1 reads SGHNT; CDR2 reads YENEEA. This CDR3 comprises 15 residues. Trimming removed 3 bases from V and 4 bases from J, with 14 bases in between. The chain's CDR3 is CASSFGGVGPDTQYF. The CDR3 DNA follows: TGTGCCAGCAGCTTTGGGGGAGTAGGGCCAGATACGCAGTATTTT.

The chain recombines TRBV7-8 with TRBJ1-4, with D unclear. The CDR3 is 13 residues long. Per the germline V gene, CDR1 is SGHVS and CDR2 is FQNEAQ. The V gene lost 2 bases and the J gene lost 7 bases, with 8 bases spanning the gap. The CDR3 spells CASSLLVGEKLFF. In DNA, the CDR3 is TGTGCCAGCAGCTTACTGGTGGGTGAAAAACTGTTTTTT. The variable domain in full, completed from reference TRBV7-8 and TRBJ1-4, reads GAGVSQSPRYKVAKRGQDVALRCDPISGHVSLFWYQQALGQGPEFLTYFQNEAQLDKSGLPSDRFFAERPEGSVSTLKIQRTQQEDSAVYLCASSLLVGEKLFFGSGTQLSVL.

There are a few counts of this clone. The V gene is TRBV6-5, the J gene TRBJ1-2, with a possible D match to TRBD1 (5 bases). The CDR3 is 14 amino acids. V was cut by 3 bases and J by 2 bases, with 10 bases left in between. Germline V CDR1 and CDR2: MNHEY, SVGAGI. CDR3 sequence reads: CASSYQGFNYGYTF. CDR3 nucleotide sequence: TGTGCCAGCAGTTATCAGGGATTCAACTATGGCTACACCTTC.

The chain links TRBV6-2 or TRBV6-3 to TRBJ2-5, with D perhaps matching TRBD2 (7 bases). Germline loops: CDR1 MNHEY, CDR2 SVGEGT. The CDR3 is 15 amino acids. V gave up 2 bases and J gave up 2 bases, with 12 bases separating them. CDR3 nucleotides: TGTGCCAGCAGTTACGGGGGGGCCACTCAAGAGACCCAGTACTTC. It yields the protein CASSYGGATQETQYF.

CDR3 nucleotide sequence: TGTGCCAGCAGCTTGGAGCAGAACACCGGGGAGCTGTTTTTT. As protein: CASSLEQNTGELFF. This chain connects TRBV5-6 to TRBJ2-2; no definite D call. The CDR3 is 14 residues long. V was pared by 0 bases and J by 1 base, with 4 bases between. The germline V gene has CDR1 SGHDT and CDR2 YYEEEE. Full variable domain (outside the CDR3, taken from reference TRBV5-6 and TRBJ2-2): DAGVTQSPTHLIKTRGQQVTLRCSPKSGHDTVSWYQQALGQGPQFIFQYYEEEERQRGNFPDRFSGHQFPNYSSELNVNALLLGDSALYLCASSLEQNTGELFFGEGSRLTVL.

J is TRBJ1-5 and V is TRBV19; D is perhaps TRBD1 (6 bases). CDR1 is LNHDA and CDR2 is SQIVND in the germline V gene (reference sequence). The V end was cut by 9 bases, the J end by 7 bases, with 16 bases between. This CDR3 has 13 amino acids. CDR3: CASPTDRRQPQHF. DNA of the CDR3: TGTGCCAGCCCAACTGACAGGAGACAGCCCCAGCATTTT.